Listed here are 6 T cell receptor beta chains from one sample, sequenced in a study of Ad26.COV2.S vaccination and SARS-CoV-2 variants (dated by TCRdb to about 2021). The treatment or condition label on this specimen signifies: 15 to 20 received Ad26.COV2.S at low or high dose, single or two shots; about 5 received placebo; per-sample allocation not given. For vaccine and placebo recipients, repertoires were sequenced using samples collected on day 63 after the first injection. The library was prepared using the immunoSEQ multiplex PCR assay. TCRdb obtained this table from immuneACCESS and retained in-frame rearrangements with V and J assigned. These tables miss some clones; where compared with another copy, unresolved V genes account for less than half of the shortfall, and the remainder is unexplained. This sample is represented by over 350,000 clones; about 85% of them were singletons. Under 4% of the sample belongs to the ten largest clones.

The sequencing used peripheral blood, collected in a trial of Ad26.COV2.S vaccine versus placebo. These receptors came from a person between 18 and 59 years old who received the Ad26.COV2.S COVID-19 vaccine or a placebo.

This sequence joins TRBV5-4 and TRBJ1-1; D call uncertain. The CDR3 is 14 residues long. Germline-derived CDR1 and CDR2 are SGHNT and YYREEE (reference sequence). Trimming left V 1 base short and J 2 bases short, with 9 bases between. CDR3 nucleotides: TGTGCCAGCAGCTTGAGCAAGATCAACACTGAAGCTTTCTTT. This encodes CASSLSKINTEAFF.

The chain couples TRBV5-5 to TRBJ1-1; D is unclear. The V gene lost 3 bases and the J gene lost 5 bases, with 11 bases spanning the gap. CDR1 is SGHKS, CDR2 YYEKEE, per germline (reference sequence). The CDR3 is made up of 13 amino acids. The CDR3 DNA follows: TGTGCCAGCAGCTCCGCTGTGGGGACTGAAGCTTTCTTT. Amino acid sequence: CASSSAVGTEAFF.

This clone has just one count. This chain connects TRBV6-2 or TRBV6-3 to TRBJ2-3, with a tentative D call TRBD1 (7 bases). The CDR3 is made up of 16 amino acids. Trimming cost V 3 bases and J 3 bases, with 16 bases left between them. The germline V gene encodes CDR1 MNHEY and CDR2 SVGEGT. The CDR3 reads CASSYGGGQETDTQYF. As DNA, the CDR3 is TGTGCCAGCAGTTATGGAGGGGGCCAGGAAACAGATACGCAGTATTTT.

The J gene is TRBJ2-5, the V gene TRBV3-1 (or the pseudogene TRBV3-2); D call uncertain. Per the germline V gene, CDR1 is LGHDT and CDR2 is YNNKEL (reference sequence). The CDR3 extends over 13 amino acids. V was shortened by 4 bases and J by 4 bases, with 10 bases between the two germline ends. Here the CDR3 reads CASSPYYGETQYF. The CDR3 DNA reads TGTGCCAGCAGCCCGTACTACGGAGAGACCCAGTACTTC.

This chain connects TRBV6-5 to TRBJ1-1; possibly TRBD1 for D (5 bases). The germline CDR1 and CDR2 sequences are MNHEY and SVGAGI. CDR3 length: 11 amino acids. V was cut by 6 bases and J by 5 bases, with 7 bases left in between. This CDR3 reads CASRGATEAFF. As DNA, the CDR3 is TGTGCCAGCAGAGGGGCGACTGAAGCTTTCTTT.

This rearrangement joins TRBV11-2 to TRBJ2-5, with 8 bases fitting TRBD2. J gave up 5 bases and V 2 bases, and 10 bases lay outside the gene matches. Germline V gene sequence: CDR1 SGHAT, CDR2 FQNNGV. This CDR3 region has 16 residues. The CDR3 sequence is CASSLLAGSWVETQYF. The CDR3 nucleotides read TGTGCCAGCAGCTTACTAGCGGGTTCCTGGGTGGAGACCCAGTACTTC.